This entry is about one T cell receptor (beta chain). The target antigen is unknown. The data originate from a study of T cell responses to AZD1222 COVID-19 vaccine. Study at large: Samples with a second dose at about 4 or about 12 weeks were pooled together.

Trimming took off 2 bases at V and 1 base at J, with 16 bases between the two ends. The CDR3 loop spans 17 amino acids. CDR1 ENHRY and CDR2 SYGVKD come from the germline V gene. The repertoire was sequenced with immunoSEQ multiplex PCR; TCRdb's copy has only in-frame clones and lacks some. The table has about 110,000 clones, 87% seen once. Points from the study as a whole: Spike-specific TCRs gained breadth and depth after people received two AZD1222 doses.

The V gene is TRBV10-3, the J gene TRBJ2-3; TRBD1 or TRBD2 may be the D gene (5 bases each). The specimen comprised peripheral blood, sampled on day 0 of AZD1222 vaccination. The sequence was collected from an adult in good health. The CDR3 sequence is CAISEGRTRGRTDTQYF. Written as DNA, the CDR3 is TGTGCCATCAGTGAGGGGCGTACCCGGGGCCGCACAGATACGCAGTATTTT.